What follows are 20 T cell receptor beta chains derived from one specimen sequenced in a study of read filtering for tumor transcriptome and immune sequencing. Molecular barcoded adaptors covering alpha/delta and beta/gamma chains were used on roughly 370 ng RNA. TCRdb reprocessed the reads via MiXCR and lists one record per CDR3 protein. The sample has approximately 45,000 distinct CDR3 sequences, less than 20% seen once. The sample was a population of CD138-negative cells sorted from bone marrow. These TCRs come from a donor aged 40 or older with multiple myeloma.

Points on this clonotype: This may be a read error, as it is one base from a much larger clone. The V and J genes are TRBV7-9 and TRBJ2-2, with a tentative D call TRBD1 (6 bases). The germline gives CDR1 SEHNR, CDR2 FQNEAQ (reference sequence). The CDR3 consists of 13 residues. CDR3 sequence (DNA): TGTGCCACCCGAACAGGGTTACCCGGGGAGCTGTCTTTT. It translates to CATRTGLPGELSF.

Turning to this clonotype: A much more abundant neighbour one base away suggests this may be a read error. This chain links TRBV7-9 with TRBJ2-1; TRBD2 matches at 10 bases. The germline V gene encodes CDR1 SEHNR and CDR2 FQNEAQ (reference sequence). The CDR3 runs 15 residues. The CDR3, as DNA: TGTGCCGGCAGCTTAGGGCTAGCGGGAGCAAGAGAGCAGTTCTTC. Translated, it gives CAGSLGLAGAREQFF.

This chain connects TRBV2 to TRBJ1-5, with 8 positions matching TRBD1. The CDR3 runs to 14 residues. Germline V gene lookup returns CDR1 SNHLY and CDR2 FYNNEI. Trimming removed 6 bases from V and 6 bases from J; junction bases left unmatched: 7. CDR3 amino acids: CASRGQGNGQPQHF. The CDR3 nucleotides are TGTGCCAGCAGAGGACAGGGTAACGGTCAGCCCCAGCATTTT.

In its sample, this clonotype ranks as medium-sized. The chain employs TRBV7-2 and TRBJ2-1; D is possibly TRBD2 (6 bases). In germline, CDR1 is SGHTA, CDR2 FQGNSA. The CDR3 is made up of 18 amino acids. The V and J ends lost 5 bases and 5 bases respectively, with 25 bases between them. CDR3 amino acids: CASSLSPARDLVNNEQFF. CDR3 in DNA: TGTGCCAGCAGCCTATCTCCGGCCCGGGACTTAGTGAACAATGAGCAGTTCTTC.

The V and J genes are TRBV7-2 and TRBJ1-4; the match to TRBD1 covers 9 bases. The germline V gene encodes CDR1 SGHTA and CDR2 FQGNSA. The CDR3 loop spans 16 amino acids. V lost 5 bases to trimming and J lost 0 bases; unmatched junction nucleotides: 4. CDR3 DNA sequence: TGTGCCAGCAGCCCTACAGGGGGCCCAACTAATGAAAAACTGTTTTTT. Translated: CASSPTGGPTNEKLFF.

This clonotype has ten or more counts. This chain uses TRBV12-3 or TRBV12-4 with TRBJ2-1; TRBD1 or TRBD2 may be the D gene (5 bases each). V gave up 5 bases and J gave up 7 bases, with 18 bases separating them. This CDR3 has 15 amino acids. In DNA form, the CDR3 reads TGTGCCAGCAGTCCCCGGGACCGGAGCAAGAATGAGCAGTTCTTC. This sequence encodes CASSPRDRSKNEQFF.

Points on this clonotype: A far bigger clonotype differs at one base, so this is likely a read error. The rearrangement links TRBV3-2 to TRBJ2-2; whether TRBD2, the table's D call, matches the DNA was not checked. TRBV3-2 is a recognized pseudogene. The CDR3 totals 18 residues. For the CDR3, the DNA is TGTGCCAGCGGCCAAGTTGTAGAAGCGGGAGGATGGACCGGGGAGCTGTTTTTT. Amino acid sequence: CASGQVVEAGGWTGELFF.

This clonotype was observed at least ten times. V usage is TRBV29-1 and J usage is TRBJ2-7; the D call may be TRBD1 or TRBD2 (5 bases each). The CDR3 sequence is 13 residues long. The V end was cut by 1 base, the J end by 5 bases, with 12 bases between. Germline assignment: CDR1 SQVTM and CDR2 ANQGSEA. The CDR3 is CSVEGGSRDEQYF. The CDR3 DNA sequence: TGCAGCGTTGAAGGGGGGAGCAGGGACGAGCAGTACTTC.

This clonotype was detected ten times or more. This chain uses TRBV19 with TRBJ1-2; 9 bases are a match to TRBD1. The CDR3 runs to 15 residues. Germline lookup yields CDR1 LNHDA and CDR2 SQIVND (reference sequence). The V and J ends lost 2 bases and 7 bases, in that order; junction bases with no gene match: 8. CDR3 DNA sequence: TGTGCCAGTAGTATACCGAACAGGGGGCGAAGTGGCTACACCTTC. Its translation is CASSIPNRGRSGYTF.

V gene TRBV5-5 combines with J gene TRBJ1-1, with TRBD1 matching 7 bases. In germline, CDR1 is SGHKS, CDR2 YYEKEE (reference sequence). V lost 0 bases to trimming and J lost 0 bases; unmatched junction nucleotides: 5. The CDR3 loop spans 16 amino acids. The CDR3 here is CASSLAQGNMNTEAFF. The CDR3 nucleotides read TGTGCCAGCAGCTTGGCACAGGGGAACATGAACACTGAAGCTTTCTTT. Filled out from reference TRBV5-5 and TRBJ1-1, the complete variable domain reads DAGVTQSPTHLIKTRGQQVTLRCSPISGHKSVSWYQQVLGQGPQFIFQYYEKEERGRGNFPDRFSARQFPNYSSELNVNALLLGDSALYLCASSLAQGNMNTEAFFGQGTRLTVV.

The chain has TRBV19 and TRBJ2-1, with D tentatively TRBD2 (6 bases). Germline V gives CDR1 LNHDA, CDR2 SQIVND (reference sequence). The CDR3 covers 14 residues. Between the trimmed V and J ends, which lost 7 bases and 7 bases, there was a span of 17 bases. Written as DNA, the CDR3 is TGTGCCAGTAAAACGGGGCAGGGAGGTAATGAGCAGTTCTTC. Residues: CASKTGQGGNEQFF.

At least ten counts were recorded for this clonotype. This chain uses TRBV19 with TRBJ2-1, with 8 bases lining up with TRBD1. Germline CDR1 is LNHDA and CDR2 is SQIVND (reference sequence). CDR3 length equals 13 residues. After removal of 7 bases from V and 2 bases from J, the junction contained 1 base not matched to a gene. The CDR3 reads CASTQGAYNEQFF. The CDR3 nucleotides read TGTGCCAGTACACAGGGGGCCTACAATGAGCAGTTCTTC.

This clonotype was counted at least ten times. The chain joins TRBV20-1 to TRBJ2-7, with D tentatively TRBD1 or TRBD2 (5 bases each). This CDR3 is 12 amino acids long. Trimming pared 3 bases from V and 4 bases from J, leaving 10 bases between. Germline CDR1 DFQATT, CDR2 SNEGSKA (reference sequence). This CDR3 is CSASMRGYEQYF. The CDR3 region has the DNA TGCAGTGCTAGTATGAGGGGATACGAGCAGTACTTC.

There are many counts of this clonotype. This chain joins TRBV18 and TRBJ2-7, with 10 bases aligning to TRBD1. Looked up from germline, CDR1 is KGHSH and CDR2 is LQKENI. J gave up 2 bases and V 3 bases, and 7 bases lay outside the gene matches. The CDR3 spans 16 residues. Here the CDR3 reads CASSPNPGTGAYEQYF. In nucleotides, the CDR3 is TGTGCCAGCTCACCTAACCCCGGGACAGGGGCCTACGAGCAGTACTTC.

This clonotype was recorded many times. This rearrangement joins TRBV5-1 to TRBJ2-1; D is unresolved. V was clipped by 3 bases and J by 6 bases, with 10 bases between them. CDR3 length equals 13 residues. The germline CDR1 and CDR2 sequences are SGHRS and YFSETQ. The CDR3 sequence is CASSSGPLNEQFF. In DNA form, the CDR3 reads TGCGCCAGCAGCTCTGGGCCACTCAATGAGCAGTTCTTC.

This clonotype was counted at least ten times. The chain joins TRBV19 to TRBJ2-6; D gene uncertain. The germline V gene has CDR1 LNHDA and CDR2 SQIVND (reference sequence). Between the trimmed V and J ends, which lost 6 bases and 0 bases, there was a span of 6 bases. The CDR3 has 14 residues. CDR3 DNA sequence: TGTGCCAGTAGCACATACTCTGGGGCCAACGTCCTGACTTTC. Its protein product is CASSTYSGANVLTF.

In regard to this clonotype: A far larger clone is just one base off, so this is likely a read error. V and J are TRBV4-2 and TRBJ2-1; 7 bases are shared with TRBD2. The length of the CDR3 is 18 residues. CDR1 is LGHNA, CDR2 YNFKEQ, per germline. This chain's CDR3 is CASSRHVRLASGYNEQFF. In nucleotides, the CDR3 is TGCGCCAGCAGCCGCCACGTGCGACTGGCTAGCGGCTACAATGAGCAGTTCTTC.

Many counts were recorded for this clonotype. The gene calls are TRBV25-1 and TRBJ2-1, with unresolved D. Germline assignment: CDR1 MGHDK and CDR2 SYGVNS. The V gene lost 0 bases and the J gene lost 6 bases, with 9 bases spanning the gap. CDR3 size: 14 residues. In DNA form, the CDR3 reads TGTGCCAGCAGTGAATATGCTCCAGCCAATGAGCAGTTCTTC. This codes for CASSEYAPANEQFF.

This clonotype has ten or more counts. CDR3 nucleotide sequence: TGCAGCGTTGAAGGGTGGCAGGGAGAAGACTATGGCTACACCTTC. Its translation: CSVEGWQGEDYGYTF. V and J are TRBV29-1 and TRBJ1-2, with D possibly matching TRBD1 (5 bases). The CDR3 spans 15 residues. From germline, CDR1 is SQVTM and CDR2 ANQGSEA. V was pared by 1 base and J by 3 bases, with 15 bases between.

This clonotype was recorded many times. The chain couples TRBV7-9 to TRBJ2-3, with D maybe TRBD2 (6 bases). Germline V gene lookup returns CDR1 SEHNR and CDR2 FQNEAQ (reference sequence). Trimming shortened V by 1 base and J by 5 bases, and 10 bases separated the two germline ends. The CDR3 consists of 14 residues. The chain's CDR3 is CASSLGGVLDTQYF. In DNA form, the CDR3 reads TGTGCCAGCAGCTTAGGGGGGGTGTTAGATACGCAGTATTTT. Full variable domain (remainder filled in from reference TRBV7-9 and TRBJ2-3): DTGVSQNPRHKITKRGQNVTFRCDPISEHNRLYWYRQTLGQGPEFLTYFQNEAQLEKSRLLSDRFSAERPKGSFSTLEIQRTEQGDSAMYLCASSLGGVLDTQYFGPGTRLTVL.